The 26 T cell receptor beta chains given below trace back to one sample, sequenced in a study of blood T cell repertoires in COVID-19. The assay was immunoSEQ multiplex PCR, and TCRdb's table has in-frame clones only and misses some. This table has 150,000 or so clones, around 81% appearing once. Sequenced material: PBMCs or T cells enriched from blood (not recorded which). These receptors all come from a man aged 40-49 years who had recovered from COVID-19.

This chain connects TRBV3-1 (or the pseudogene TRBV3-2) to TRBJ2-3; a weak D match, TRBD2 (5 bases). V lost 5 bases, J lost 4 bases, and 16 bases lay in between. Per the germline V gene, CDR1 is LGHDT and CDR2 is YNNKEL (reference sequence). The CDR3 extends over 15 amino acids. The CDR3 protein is CASSFLAPYPDTQYF. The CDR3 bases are TGTGCCAGCAGCTTTCTAGCACCGTACCCAGATACGCAGTATTTT.

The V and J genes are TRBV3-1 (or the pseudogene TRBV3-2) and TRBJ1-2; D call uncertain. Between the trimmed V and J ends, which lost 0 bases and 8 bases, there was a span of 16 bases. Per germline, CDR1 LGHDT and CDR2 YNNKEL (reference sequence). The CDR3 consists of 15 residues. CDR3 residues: CASSQDRRELGGYTF. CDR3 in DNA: TGTGCCAGCAGCCAAGATAGAAGGGAGCTCGGGGGCTACACCTTC.

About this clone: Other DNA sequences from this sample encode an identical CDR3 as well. The CDR3 protein is CSVGQGKDQPQHF. The CDR3, as DNA: TGCAGCGTTGGACAGGGAAAGGATCAGCCCCAGCATTTT. The rearrangement uses TRBV29-1 and TRBJ1-5; 7 bases map to TRBD1. Trimming cost V 4 bases and J 5 bases; bases outside gene matches: 5. Germline CDR1 SQVTM, CDR2 ANQGSEA. This CDR3 spans 13 amino acids.

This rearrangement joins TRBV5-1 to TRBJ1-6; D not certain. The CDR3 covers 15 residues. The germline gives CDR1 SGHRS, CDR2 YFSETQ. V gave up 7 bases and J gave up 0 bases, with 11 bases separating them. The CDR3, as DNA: TGCGCCAGCCAACCCTCGAGCTCCTATAATTCACCCCTCCACTTT. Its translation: CASQPSSSYNSPLHF.

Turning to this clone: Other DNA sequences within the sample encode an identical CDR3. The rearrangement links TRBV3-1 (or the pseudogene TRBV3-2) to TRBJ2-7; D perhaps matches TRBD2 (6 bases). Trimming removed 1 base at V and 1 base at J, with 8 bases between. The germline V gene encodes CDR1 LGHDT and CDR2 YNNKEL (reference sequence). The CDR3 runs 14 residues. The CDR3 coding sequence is TGTGCCAGCAGCCAAGGAGCGGGTTCCTACGAGCAGTACTTC. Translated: CASSQGAGSYEQYF.

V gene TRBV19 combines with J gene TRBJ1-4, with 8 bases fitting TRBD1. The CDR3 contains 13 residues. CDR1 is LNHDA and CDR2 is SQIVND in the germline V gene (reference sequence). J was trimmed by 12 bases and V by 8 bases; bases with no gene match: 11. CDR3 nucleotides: TGTGCCAGTGCAGGGGGCACTCAGGATGAACTGTTTTTT. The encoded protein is CASAGGTQDELFF.

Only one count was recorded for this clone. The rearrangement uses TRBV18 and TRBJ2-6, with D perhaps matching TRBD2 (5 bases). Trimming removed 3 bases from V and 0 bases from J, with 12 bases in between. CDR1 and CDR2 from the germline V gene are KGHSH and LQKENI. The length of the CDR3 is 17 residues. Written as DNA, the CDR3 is TGTGCCAGCTCACCGAGGGCACCGAGCTCTGGGGCCAACGTCCTGACTTTC. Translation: CASSPRAPSSGANVLTF. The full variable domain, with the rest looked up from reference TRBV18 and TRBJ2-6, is NAGVMQNPRHLVRRRGQEARLRCSPMKGHSHVYWYRQLPEEGLKFMVYLQKENIIDESGMPKERFSAEFPKEGPSILRIQQVVRGDSAAYFCASSPRAPSSGANVLTFGAGSRLTVL.

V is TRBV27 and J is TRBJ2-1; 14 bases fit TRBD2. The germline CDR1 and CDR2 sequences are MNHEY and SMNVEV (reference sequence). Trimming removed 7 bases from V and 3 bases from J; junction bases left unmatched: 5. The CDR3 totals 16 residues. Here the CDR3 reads CASTGTSGGFYNEQFF. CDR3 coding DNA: TGTGCCAGCACCGGGACTAGCGGGGGATTCTACAATGAGCAGTTCTTC.

The CDR3 DNA reads as TGTGCCAGCAGCTTAAACGGGGGAGGTACGGGAAACACCATATATTTT. This sequence encodes CASSLNGGGTGNTIYF. This chain links TRBV7-3 with TRBJ1-3, with a weak D call TRBD1 (5 bases). The CDR3 totals 16 residues. Trimming removed 1 base at V and 4 bases at J, with 14 bases between. The germline gives CDR1 SGHTA, CDR2 FQGTGA. Full variable domain (remainder filled in from reference TRBV7-3 and TRBJ1-3): GAGVSQTPSNKVTEKGKYVELRCDPISGHTALYWYRQSLGQGPEFLIYFQGTGAADDSGLPNDRFFAVRPEGSVSTLKIQRTERGDSAVYLCASSLNGGGTGNTIYFGEGSWLTVV.

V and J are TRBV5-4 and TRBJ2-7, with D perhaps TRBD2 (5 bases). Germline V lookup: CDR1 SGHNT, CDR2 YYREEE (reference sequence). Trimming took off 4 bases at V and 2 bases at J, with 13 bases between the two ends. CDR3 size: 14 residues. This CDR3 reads CASSEGLLTYEQYV. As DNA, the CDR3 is TGTGCCAGCAGCGAGGGTCTATTAACCTACGAGCAGTACGTC.

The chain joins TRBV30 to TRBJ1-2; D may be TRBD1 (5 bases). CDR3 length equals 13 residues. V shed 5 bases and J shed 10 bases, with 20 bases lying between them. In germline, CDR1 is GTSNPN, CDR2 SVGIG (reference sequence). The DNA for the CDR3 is TGTGCCTGGTACCGACAGCGCCCTAGTGACTACACCTTC. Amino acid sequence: CAWYRQRPSDYTF.

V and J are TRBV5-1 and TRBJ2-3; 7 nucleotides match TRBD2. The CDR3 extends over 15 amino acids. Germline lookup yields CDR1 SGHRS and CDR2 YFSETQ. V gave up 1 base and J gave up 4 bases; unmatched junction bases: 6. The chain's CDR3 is CASSLLPGGSDTQYF. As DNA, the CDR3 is TGCGCCAGCAGCTTGCTGCCGGGGGGTTCAGATACGCAGTATTTT.

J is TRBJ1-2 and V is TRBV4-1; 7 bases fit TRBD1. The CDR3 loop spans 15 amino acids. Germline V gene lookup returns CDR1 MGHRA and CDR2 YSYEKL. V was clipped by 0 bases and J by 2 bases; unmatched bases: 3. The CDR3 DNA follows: TGCGCCAGCAGCCAAGAAGAGGGGGCGAACTATGGCTACACCTTC. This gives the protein CASSQEEGANYGYTF.

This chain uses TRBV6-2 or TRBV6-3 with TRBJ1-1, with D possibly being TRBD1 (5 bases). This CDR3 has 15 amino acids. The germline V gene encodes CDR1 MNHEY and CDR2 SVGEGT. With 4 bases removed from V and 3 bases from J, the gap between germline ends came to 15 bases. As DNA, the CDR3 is TGTGCCAGCAGTTTGTCGGGGCGCGGGGACACTGAAGCTTTCTTT. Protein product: CASSLSGRGDTEAFF.

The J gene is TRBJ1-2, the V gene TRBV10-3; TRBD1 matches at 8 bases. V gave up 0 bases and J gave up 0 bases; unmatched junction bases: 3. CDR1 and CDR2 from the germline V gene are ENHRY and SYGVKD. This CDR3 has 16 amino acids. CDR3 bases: TGTGCCATCAGTGAGTCATACAGGGGGACTAACTATGGCTACACCTTC. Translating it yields CAISESYRGTNYGYTF.

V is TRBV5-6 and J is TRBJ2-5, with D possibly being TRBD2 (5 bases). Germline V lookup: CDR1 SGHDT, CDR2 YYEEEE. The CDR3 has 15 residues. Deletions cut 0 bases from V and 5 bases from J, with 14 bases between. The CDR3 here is CASSLAGVMGETQYF. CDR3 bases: TGTGCCAGCAGCTTGGCCGGGGTCATGGGGGAGACCCAGTACTTC.

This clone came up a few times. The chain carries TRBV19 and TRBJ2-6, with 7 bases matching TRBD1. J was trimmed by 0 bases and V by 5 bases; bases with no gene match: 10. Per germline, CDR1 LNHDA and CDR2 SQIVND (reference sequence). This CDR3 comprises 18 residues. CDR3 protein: CASSSRTGAVSGANVLTF. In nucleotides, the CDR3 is TGTGCCAGTAGTTCGCGGACAGGTGCCGTCTCTGGGGCCAACGTCCTGACTTTC. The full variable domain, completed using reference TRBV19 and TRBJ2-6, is DGGITQSPKYLFRKEGQNVTLSCEQNLNHDAMYWYRQDPGQGLRLIYYSQIVNDFQKGDIAEGYSVSREKKESFPLTVTSAQKNPTAFYLCASSSRTGAVSGANVLTFGAGSRLTVL.

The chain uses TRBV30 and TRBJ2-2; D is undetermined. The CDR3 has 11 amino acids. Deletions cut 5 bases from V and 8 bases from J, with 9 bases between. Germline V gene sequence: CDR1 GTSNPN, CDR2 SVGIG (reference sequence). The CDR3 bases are TGTGCCTGGTCTTCACGGGGGGAGCTGTTTTTT. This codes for CAWSSRGELFF.

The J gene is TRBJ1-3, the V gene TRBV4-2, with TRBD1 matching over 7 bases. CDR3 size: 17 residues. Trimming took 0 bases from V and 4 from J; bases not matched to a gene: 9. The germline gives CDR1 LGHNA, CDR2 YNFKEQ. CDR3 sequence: CASSQEPPGTAGNTIYF. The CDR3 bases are TGTGCCAGCAGCCAAGAACCCCCCGGGACAGCAGGAAACACCATATATTTT.

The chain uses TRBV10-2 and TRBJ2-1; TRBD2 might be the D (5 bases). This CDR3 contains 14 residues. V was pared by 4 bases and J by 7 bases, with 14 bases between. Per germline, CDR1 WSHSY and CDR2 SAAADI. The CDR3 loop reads CASSVTRGANEQFF. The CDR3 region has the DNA TGCGCCAGCAGTGTGACCCGGGGAGCGAATGAGCAGTTCTTC.

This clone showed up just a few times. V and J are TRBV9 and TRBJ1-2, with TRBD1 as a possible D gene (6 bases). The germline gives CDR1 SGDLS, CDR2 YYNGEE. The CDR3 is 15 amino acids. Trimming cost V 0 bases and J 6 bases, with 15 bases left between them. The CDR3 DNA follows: TGTGCCAGCAGCGTAGAACAGGGACGGCAGGATGGCTACACCTTC. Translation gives CASSVEQGRQDGYTF.

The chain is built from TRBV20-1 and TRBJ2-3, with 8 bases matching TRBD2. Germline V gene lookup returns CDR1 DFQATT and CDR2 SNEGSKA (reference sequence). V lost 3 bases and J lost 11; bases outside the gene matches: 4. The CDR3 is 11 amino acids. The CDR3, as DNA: TGCAGTGCTAGCAGACTAGCGCGGCAGTATTTT. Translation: CSASRLARQYF.

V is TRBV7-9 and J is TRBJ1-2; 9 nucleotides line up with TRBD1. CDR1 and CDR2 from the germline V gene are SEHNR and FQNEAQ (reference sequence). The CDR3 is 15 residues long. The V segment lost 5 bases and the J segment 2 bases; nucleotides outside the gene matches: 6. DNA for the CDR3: TGTGCCAGCAGCCCGAGGGACAGGGTGAACTATGGCTACACCTTC. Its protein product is CASSPRDRVNYGYTF. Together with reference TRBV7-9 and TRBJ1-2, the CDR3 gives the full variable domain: DTGVSQNPRHKITKRGQNVTFRCDPISEHNRLYWYRQTLGQGPEFLTYFQNEAQLEKSRLLSDRFSAERPKGSFSTLEIQRTEQGDSAMYLCASSPRDRVNYGYTFGSGTRLTVV.

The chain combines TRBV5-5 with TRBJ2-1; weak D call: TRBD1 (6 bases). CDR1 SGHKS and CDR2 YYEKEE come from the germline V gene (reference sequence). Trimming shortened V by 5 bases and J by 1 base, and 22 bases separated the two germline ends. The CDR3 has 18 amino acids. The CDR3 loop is CASSLMPTGLPSYNEQFF. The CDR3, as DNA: TGTGCCAGCAGTCTTATGCCGACAGGACTTCCTTCCTACAATGAGCAGTTCTTC.

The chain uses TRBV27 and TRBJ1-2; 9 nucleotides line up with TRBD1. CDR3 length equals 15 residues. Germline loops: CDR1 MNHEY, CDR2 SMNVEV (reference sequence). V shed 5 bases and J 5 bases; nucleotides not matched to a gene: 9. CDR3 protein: CASSLTGGVRYGYTF. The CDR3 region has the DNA TGTGCCAGCAGTCTGACAGGGGGGGTTAGGTATGGCTACACCTTC.

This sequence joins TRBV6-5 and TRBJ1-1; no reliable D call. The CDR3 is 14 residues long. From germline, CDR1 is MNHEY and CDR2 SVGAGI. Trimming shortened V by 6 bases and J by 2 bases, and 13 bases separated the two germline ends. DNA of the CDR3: TGTGCCAGCAGATCTACAGTATTTAACACTGAAGCTTTCTTT. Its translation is CASRSTVFNTEAFF.